This entry lists 19 T cell receptor beta chains sequenced from one sample in a study of response to subunit inactivated influenza vaccine. TCRdb reanalysed the RT-PCR reads using MiXCR and keeps one entry per CDR3 protein. The data contain hundreds of thousands of distinct CDR3 sequences, approximately 18% of them singletons. The sample was PBMCs from blood, taken 5 days after vaccination. Receptors were obtained from a man over 45 who received an inactivated influenza vaccine.

The V and J genes are TRBV27 and TRBJ1-5; D is possibly TRBD1 (5 bases). The CDR3 loop spans 16 amino acids. Between the trimmed V and J ends, which lost 6 bases and 0 bases, there was a span of 15 bases. Germline CDR1 reads MNHEY; CDR2 reads SMNVEV (reference sequence). CDR3 protein: CASRPKDTHSNQPQHF. The CDR3 DNA reads as TGTGCCAGCAGACCAAAGGACACCCATAGCAATCAGCCCCAGCATTTT.

This clonotype was found a few times. This chain links TRBV7-9 with TRBJ1-1; no reliable D call. CDR3 length: 13 residues. Germline CDR1 and CDR2: SEHNR and FQNEAQ (reference sequence). With 4 bases removed from V and 2 bases from J, the gap between germline ends came to 8 bases. CDR3 amino acids: CASSYELNTEAFF. Written as DNA, the CDR3 is TGTGCCAGCAGCTACGAATTAAACACTGAAGCTTTCTTT.

This clonotype has a handful of counts. The chain has TRBV6-2 or TRBV6-3 and TRBJ2-1, with TRBD2 matching 11 bases. The trim removed 2 bases at V and 6 bases at J, leaving 12 bases unmatched. The germline V gene encodes CDR1 MNHEY and CDR2 SVGEGT. The CDR3 extends over 18 amino acids. DNA of the CDR3: TGTGCCAGCAGTTACCGACACCACCTAGCGGGGGGACTCAATGAGCAGTTCTTC. Translated: CASSYRHHLAGGLNEQFF.

On this clonotype: A single base separates this from a much larger clone, so it may be a read error. The chain uses TRBV11-3 and TRBJ1-1; TRBD1 aligns across 8 bases. This CDR3 contains 14 residues. V lost 0 bases, J lost 3 bases, and 0 bases stayed unmatched. Germline CDR1 SGHNT, CDR2 YENEEA. The CDR3 DNA sequence: TGTGCCAGCAGCTTAGACAGGGGGCACACTGAAGCTTTCTTT. Translating gives CASSLDRGHTEAFF.

The chain employs TRBV9 and TRBJ2-7; D ambiguous. Looked up from germline, CDR1 is SGDLS and CDR2 is YYNGEE. The CDR3 spans 14 residues. V lost 3 bases and J 0 bases, leaving 10 bases between the germline ends. CDR3 in DNA: TGTGCCAGCAGCGGTCCCACTCCCTCCTACGAGCAGTACTTC. Protein product: CASSGPTPSYEQYF.

This clonotype has a handful of counts. The V and J genes are TRBV30 and TRBJ2-7; a weak D match, TRBD1 (6 bases). CDR3 size: 11 residues. CDR1 is GTSNPN, CDR2 SVGIG, per germline (reference sequence). Deletions cut 5 bases from V and 6 bases from J, with 11 bases between. CDR3: CAWFTGIEQYF. The CDR3 DNA reads as TGTGCCTGGTTTACAGGGATCGAGCAGTACTTC. The whole variable domain, filled in from reference TRBV30 and TRBJ2-7, reads SQTIHQWPATLVQPVGSPLSLECTVEGTSNPNLYWYRQAAGRGLQLLFYSVGIGQISSEVPQNLSASRPQDRQFILSSKKLLLSDSGFYLCAWFTGIEQYFGPGTRLTVT.

This clonotype was observed many times. The chain uses TRBV29-1 and TRBJ2-1; D remains unclear. Per germline, CDR1 SQVTM and CDR2 ANQGSEA. The CDR3 is made up of 15 amino acids. V gave up 8 bases and J gave up 0 bases, with 17 bases separating them. CDR3 protein: CSTDEWERSYNEQFF. The CDR3 bases are TGCAGCACCGACGAGTGGGAACGCTCCTACAATGAGCAGTTCTTC.

This chain uses TRBV7-2 with TRBJ2-7, with 10 bases identical to TRBD2. Germline V gene data show CDR1 as SGHTA and CDR2 as FQGNSA. The trim removed 1 base at V and 3 bases at J, leaving 9 bases unmatched. The CDR3 sequence is 17 residues long. The CDR3 nucleotides are TGTGCCAGCAGCTTAGTTCCAGCGGGGGGGCGGAGCTACGAGCAGTACTTC. This encodes CASSLVPAGGRSYEQYF.

This clonotype was seen a handful of times. The chain uses TRBV20-1 and TRBJ2-3, with D uncertain. The germline V gene encodes CDR1 DFQATT and CDR2 SNEGSKA (reference sequence). V was cut by 1 base and J by 4 bases, with 3 bases left in between. This CDR3 region has 11 residues. Here the CDR3 reads CSARASDTQYF. CDR3 coding DNA: TGCAGTGCTAGAGCCTCAGATACGCAGTATTTT.

This clonotype was seen more than once but under ten times. The CDR3 nucleotides read TGTGCCAGCAGCGCCTGGGTCGAGGGCTACACCTTC. It is translated as CASSAWVEGYTF. The chain is built from TRBV2 and TRBJ1-2; D remains unclear. The germline CDR1 and CDR2 sequences are SNHLY and FYNNEI. The V and J ends lost 6 bases and 8 bases respectively, with 13 bases between them. The CDR3 has 12 residues.

This chain connects TRBV7-2 to TRBJ2-7; 8 bases map to TRBD1. The CDR3 consists of 15 residues. Trimming at V came to 4 bases and at J to 4 bases, leaving 9 bases not matched to a gene. The germline V gene encodes CDR1 SGHTA and CDR2 FQGNSA. CDR3 loop: CASSYTWDRSYEQYF. In DNA, the CDR3 is TGTGCCAGCAGCTATACTTGGGACAGGTCGTACGAGCAGTACTTC.

The CDR3 nucleotides read TGTGCCAGCAACTCTGTAGTTTTCCGAGGCATTGAAAACTATGGCTACACCTTC. Translated, it gives CASNSVVFRGIENYGYTF. The chain combines TRBV28 with TRBJ1-2, with D unresolved. Between the trimmed V and J ends, which lost 7 bases and 2 bases, there was a span of 26 bases. Germline V gives CDR1 MDHEN, CDR2 SYDVKM. This CDR3 contains 18 residues.

This clonotype was counted only a few times. This chain uses TRBV9 with TRBJ2-2; D perhaps matches TRBD1 (6 bases). Germline V lookup: CDR1 SGDLS, CDR2 YYNGEE. The V and J ends lost 3 bases and 5 bases respectively, with 14 bases between them. CDR3 size: 15 residues. The CDR3 DNA sequence: TGTGCCAGCAGCGCTCACACAGGGCAAACCGGGGAGCTGTTTTTT. It codes for CASSAHTGQTGELFF.

This clonotype occurred many times. The rearrangement links TRBV12-3 or TRBV12-4 to TRBJ1-4; D possibly corresponds to TRBD1 (5 bases). The CDR3 is made up of 15 amino acids. The V end lost 1 base, the J end lost 4 bases, and 10 bases lay between the germline ends. CDR3 amino acids: CASSLGGTGNEKLFF. In nucleotides, the CDR3 is TGTGCCAGCAGTTTAGGTGGGACGGGTAATGAAAAACTGTTTTTT.

The chain employs TRBV21-1 and TRBJ2-7; no check of the table's D call, TRBD1, against the DNA was made. TRBV21-1 is a pseudogene. CDR3 length: 10 amino acids. The CDR3 DNA follows: TGTGACCCACAGGACTACGAGCAGTACTTC. Translation gives CDPQDYEQYF.

This clonotype came up a few times. CDR3: CASSKDSTGELFF. CDR3 DNA sequence: TGTGCCAGCAGCAAAGACAGCACCGGGGAGCTGTTTTTT. This chain links TRBV13 with TRBJ2-2; possible D gene TRBD1, 5 bases. The CDR3 length is 13 residues. Trimming removed 5 bases at V and 4 bases at J, with 8 bases between. Per the germline V gene, CDR1 is PRHDT and CDR2 is FYEKMQ (reference sequence).

This clonotype was recorded a few times. The J gene is TRBJ1-1, the V gene TRBV20-1, with a weak D call TRBD1 (5 bases). The CDR3 extends over 13 amino acids. Germline loops: CDR1 DFQATT, CDR2 SNEGSKA (reference sequence). V was pared by 3 bases and J by 4 bases, with 12 bases between. This CDR3 is CSASKGRGTEAFF. CDR3 nucleotides: TGCAGTGCTAGTAAGGGGCGCGGCACTGAAGCTTTCTTT.

This chain connects TRBV12-3 or TRBV12-4 to TRBJ2-1; TRBD2 matches at 14 bases. Trimming cost V 5 bases and J 7 bases; bases outside gene matches: 10. The CDR3 loop spans 17 amino acids. The CDR3 spells CASSPRRTSGGRNEQFF. The CDR3 DNA reads as TGTGCCAGCAGTCCACGGCGGACTAGCGGGGGGCGAAATGAGCAGTTCTTC.

This sequence joins TRBV20-1 and TRBJ2-1, with 14 nucleotides matching TRBD2. The CDR3 sequence is 16 residues long. V lost 7 bases, J lost 11 bases, and 16 bases stayed unmatched. From germline, CDR1 is DFQATT and CDR2 SNEGSKA (reference sequence). In nucleotides, the CDR3 is TGCAGTGTAGTGGGCCCGCGGACTAGCGGGGGGAAAAAGCAGTTCTTC. It translates to CSVVGPRTSGGKKQFF.